This T cell receptor (beta chain) derives from a study of siplizumab effects on memory and regulatory T cells. General observations from the study: Major contributors to the alloresponse seemed to be naive T cells, which also appeared more diverse than memory cells.

The table came from immunoSEQ multiplex PCR; TCRdb's copy has only in-frame clones and leaves some out. The table lists about 100,000 clones, about 90% of them singletons. Note on this clone: Antigen specificity is unknown.

Germline values: CDR1 SNHLY, CDR2 FYNNEI. With 6 bases removed from V and 6 bases from J, the gap between germline ends came to 18 bases. The CDR3 runs 15 residues. The clonotype originates from a human donor in good health. The rearrangement joins TRBV2 to TRBJ1-5, with D hard to call. Specimen: CD4+ T cells sorted from blood. The CDR3 region has the DNA TGTGCCAGCAGGGAGGACTTGGCGGTGACTCAGCCCCAGCATTTT. It is translated as CASREDLAVTQPQHF.